This T cell receptor beta chain was recovered during a study of identical twins. General study findings and limits: Cord blood beta clonotypes that were abundant carried fewer insertions, and memory repertoires showed no such trend. Modelling approaches yielded underestimates of out-of-frame TCR alpha sharing between monozygotic twins.

TCRdb itself ran the 5' RACE reads through MiXCR, one entry per CDR3 protein. Of approximately 220,000 distinct CDR3 sequences in the sample, around 8.1% were seen once. This clonotype was recorded at least ten times. Its cognate antigen is unknown. In addition, the sample was reused for a study of yellow fever vaccine responses in identical twins.

Material: memory (CD45RO+) T cells sorted from blood. This TCR came from a woman under 30 in good health.

The CDR3 spells CASSQDQYSSTDTQYF. The CDR3 region has the DNA TGCGCCAGCAGCCAAGATCAGTACTCTAGCACAGATACGCAGTATTTT. V and J are TRBV4-3 and TRBJ2-3; no definite D call. In germline, CDR1 is LGHNA, CDR2 YSLEER. The CDR3 has 16 amino acids. Trimming took off 0 bases at V and 0 bases at J, with 10 bases between the two ends.